This is a list of T cell receptor beta chains from one sample in a study of radiotherapy plus CTLA-4 blockade in lung cancer. Here immunoSEQ multiplex PCR was the method, and the copy in TCRdb shows in-frame clones only, minus some. The sample records tens of thousands of clones, roughly 77% being singletons. Source: peripheral blood, taken from a patient treated with radiotherapy plus ipilimumab. The receptors derive from a human donor with non-small cell lung cancer who had a complete response to radiotherapy plus ipilimumab. The conserved cysteine and the conserved F or W are not part of the CDR3 here. Fields, in order: V gene, J gene, D gene, CDR3 protein. The D gene is left open where the match is weak.

>TRBV7-2|TRBJ1-2|-
ASSLAPDMQHGYT
>TRBV11-2|TRBJ1-5|-
ASSLEGINQPQH
>TRBV2|TRBJ1-6|TRBD1
ASSGGTGSHSPLH
>TRBV5-1|TRBJ1-2|TRBD1
ASSYHYRGDNYGYT
>TRBV29-1|TRBJ2-5|TRBD2
SVATSEETQY
>TRBV9|TRBJ2-1|TRBD2
ASSIGAAGGHEQF
>TRBV6-5|TRBJ2-5|TRBD2
ASSYKAGGRVTQY
>TRBV7-2|TRBJ2-7|-
ASSLRQATYEQY
>TRBV6-6|TRBJ1-5|TRBD1
ASSYAGQEDNQPQH
>TRBV2|TRBJ2-5|TRBD1
ASSGGFRDREWQETQY
>TRBV7-2|TRBJ2-4|-
ASSLGSGPGGYIQY
>TRBV20-1|TRBJ2-1|-
SARFDNEQF
>TRBV18|TRBJ1-2|TRBD1
ASSPPEVGQGRGYT
>TRBV6-1|TRBJ2-7|-
ASNVNTGTYEQY